This TCR beta chain was sequenced in a study of vaccination and CD4 T cells after COVID-19. Study as a whole: Recovered-phase convalescent patients showed SARS-CoV-2 positivity by nasal swab PCR; eight or nine were mild, one severe. Median time from COVID diagnosis to post-COVID sampling was 101 days (35 to 161).

Sequencing of the DNA from cultured CD4+ T cells was carried out with the Oncomine TCR Beta short-read assay. TCRdb redid the calling of the PCR reads with MiXCR, one entry per CDR3 protein. Of some 8,500 distinct CDR3 sequences listed, just under 55% are singletons. Treatment here: roughly 10-day PBMC culture with coronavirus spike peptide pools or control peptides (ViraFEST assay). Wells that each held a few million PBMCs were cultured with roughly 9.8 IU/ml IL-2 and approximately 9.5 ug/ml peptide pools. Trimming took 4 bases from V and 8 from J, leaving 17 bases between them. The germline CDR1 and CDR2 sequences are GTSNPN and SVGIG (reference sequence). This CDR3 spans 13 amino acids. In its sample, this clonotype was seen a few times. The antigen remains unidentified.

This receptor was obtained from a human donor who had recovered from COVID-19. Sequenced sample: CD4+ T cells from blood, cultured in vitro. This sequence joins TRBV30 and TRBJ1-2; unclear D gene. The CDR3 DNA reads TGTGCCTGGACTCCGCCTGGCCCCCAGGGCTACACCTTC. Protein product: CAWTPPGPQGYTF.